This T cell receptor beta chain emerged from a study of regulatory dendritic cells for organ transplantation. Study conclusions and caveats: Memory CD8+ clonal expansion seemed more limited with regulatory than mature dendritic cells.

In regard to this clone: Its antigen is not known.

Assay used: immunoSEQ multiplex PCR; TCRdb lists only in-frame clones, some missing. Here the sample spans 30,000 to 40,000 clones, just over 90% being singletons. CDR1 is MGHRA and CDR2 is YSYEKL in the germline V gene. This CDR3 comprises 19 residues. The ends were cut back, 0 bases at V and 0 bases at J, with 15 bases in the middle. The source material was naive CD8+ T cells from blood. As for subset: CD45RA+ naive T cells. This chain uses TRBV4-1 with TRBJ2-6; no clear D. The TCR sequence derives from a human donor in good health. The CDR3 DNA follows: TGCGCCAGCAGCCAAGAGGACCTCACCACGGGCTCTGGGGCCAACGTCCTGACTTTC. This sequence encodes CASSQEDLTTGSGANVLTF.